This T cell receptor beta chain stems from a study of blood T cell repertoires in COVID-19. Turning to the study itself: Sites across the United States, Italy and Spain contributed samples from acute and convalescent COVID-19.

Germline values: CDR1 ENHRY, CDR2 SYGVKD. With 0 bases clipped from V and 5 bases from J, the junction kept 4 bases outside the gene matches. The CDR3 is 16 residues long. Repertoires were generated with immunoSEQ multiplex PCR, while TCRdb's copy carries only in-frame clones and drops some. The sample contains 80,000 to 95,000 clones, about 90% of which appear only once. The TCR sequence derives from a human donor with active COVID-19. The donor label of this sample is uncertain. The sample comprised peripheral blood. V and J are TRBV10-3 and TRBJ1-5; 10 bases match TRBD1. Here the CDR3 DNA reads TGTGCCATCAGTGAGTCAGGAGGACAGGGGGATCAGCCCCAGCATTTT. This codes for CAISESGGQGDQPQHF.